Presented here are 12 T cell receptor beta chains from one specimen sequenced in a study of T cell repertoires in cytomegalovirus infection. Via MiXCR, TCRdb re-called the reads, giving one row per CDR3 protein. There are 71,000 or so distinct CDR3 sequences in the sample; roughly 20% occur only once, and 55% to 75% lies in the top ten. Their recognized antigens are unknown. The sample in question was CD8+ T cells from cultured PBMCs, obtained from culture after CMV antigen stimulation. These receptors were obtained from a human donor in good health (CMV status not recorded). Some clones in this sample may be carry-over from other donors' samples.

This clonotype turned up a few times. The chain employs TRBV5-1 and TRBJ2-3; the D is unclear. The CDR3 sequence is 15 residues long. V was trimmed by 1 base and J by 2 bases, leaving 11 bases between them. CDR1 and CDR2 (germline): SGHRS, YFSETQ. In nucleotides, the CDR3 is TGCGCCAGCAGCTTGTCAGAGTCCTCCACAGATACGCAGTATTTT. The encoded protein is CASSLSESSTDTQYF.

The DNA of the CDR3 is TGCGCCAGCAGCTTGACGGGCGAGCAGTACTTC. The encoded protein is CASSLTGEQYF. The chain uses TRBV5-1 and TRBJ2-7; D is ambiguous. The germline V and J ends were trimmed by 1 base and 6 bases, with 5 bases remaining between them. CDR3 length: 11 amino acids. The V gene's germline CDR1 is SGHRS and CDR2 YFSETQ.

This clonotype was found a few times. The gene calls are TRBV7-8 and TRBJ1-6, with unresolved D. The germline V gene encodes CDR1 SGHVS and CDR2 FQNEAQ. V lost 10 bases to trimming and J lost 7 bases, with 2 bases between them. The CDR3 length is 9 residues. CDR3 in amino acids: CAINSPLHF. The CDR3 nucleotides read TGTGCCATAAATTCACCCCTCCACTTT.

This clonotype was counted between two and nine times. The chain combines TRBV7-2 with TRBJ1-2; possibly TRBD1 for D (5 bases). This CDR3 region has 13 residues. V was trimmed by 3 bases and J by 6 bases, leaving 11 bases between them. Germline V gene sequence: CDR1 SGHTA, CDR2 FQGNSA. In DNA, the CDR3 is TGTGCCAGCAGCTTCTATGGGACGGATGGCTACACCTTC. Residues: CASSFYGTDGYTF.

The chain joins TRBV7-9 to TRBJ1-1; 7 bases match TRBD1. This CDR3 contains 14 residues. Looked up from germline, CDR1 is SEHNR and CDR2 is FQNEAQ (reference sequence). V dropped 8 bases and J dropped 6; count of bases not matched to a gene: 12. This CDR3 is CASLIGTDFSEAFF. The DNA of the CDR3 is TGTGCCAGCCTGATCGGGACAGATTTTTCTGAAGCTTTCTTT.

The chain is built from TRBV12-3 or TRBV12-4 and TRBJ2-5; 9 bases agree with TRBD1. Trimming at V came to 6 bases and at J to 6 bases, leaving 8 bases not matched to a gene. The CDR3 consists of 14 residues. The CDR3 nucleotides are TGTGCCAGCAGCGAGGACAGGGGACTACAGACCCAGTACTTC. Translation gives CASSEDRGLQTQYF.

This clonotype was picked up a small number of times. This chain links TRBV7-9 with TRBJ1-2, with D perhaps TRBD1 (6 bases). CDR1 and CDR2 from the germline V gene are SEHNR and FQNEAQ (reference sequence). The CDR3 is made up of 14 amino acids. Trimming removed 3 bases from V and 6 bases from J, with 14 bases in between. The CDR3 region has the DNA TGTGCCAGCAGCTTCGGGGGCCTGGGGGATGGCTACACCTTC. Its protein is CASSFGGLGDGYTF.

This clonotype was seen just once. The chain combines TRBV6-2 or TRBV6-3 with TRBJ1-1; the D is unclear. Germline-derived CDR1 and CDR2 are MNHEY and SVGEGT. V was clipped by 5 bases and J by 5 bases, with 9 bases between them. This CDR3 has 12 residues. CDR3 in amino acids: CASSLIRTEAFF. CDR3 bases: TGTGCCAGCAGTCTTATACGGACTGAAGCTTTCTTT.

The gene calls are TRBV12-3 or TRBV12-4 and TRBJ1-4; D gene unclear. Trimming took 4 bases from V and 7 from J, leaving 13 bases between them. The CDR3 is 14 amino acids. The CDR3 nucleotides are TGTGCCAGCAGTTACGGAGGGCTCGGTGAAAAACTGTTTTTT. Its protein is CASSYGGLGEKLFF.

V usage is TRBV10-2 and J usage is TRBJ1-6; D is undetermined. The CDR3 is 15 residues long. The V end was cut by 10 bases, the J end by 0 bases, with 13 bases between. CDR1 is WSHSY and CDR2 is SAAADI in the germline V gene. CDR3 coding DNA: TGCGCCACCTCACACGGGAGCTCCTATAATTCACCCCTCCACTTT. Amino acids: CATSHGSSYNSPLHF.

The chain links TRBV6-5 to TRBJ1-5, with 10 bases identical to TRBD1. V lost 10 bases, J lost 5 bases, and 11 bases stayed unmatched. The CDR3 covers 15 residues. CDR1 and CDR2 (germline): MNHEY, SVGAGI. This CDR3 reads CATAGWDRGDQPQHF. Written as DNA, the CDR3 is TGTGCCACCGCGGGGTGGGACAGGGGTGATCAGCCCCAGCATTTT.

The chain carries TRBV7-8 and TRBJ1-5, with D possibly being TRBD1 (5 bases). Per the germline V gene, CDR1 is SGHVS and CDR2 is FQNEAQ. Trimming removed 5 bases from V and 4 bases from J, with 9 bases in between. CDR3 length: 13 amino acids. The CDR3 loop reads CASSIGTNQPQHF. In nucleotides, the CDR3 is TGTGCCAGCAGCATCGGGACTAATCAGCCCCAGCATTTT. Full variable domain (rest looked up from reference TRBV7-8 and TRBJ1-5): GAGVSQSPRYKVAKRGQDVALRCDPISGHVSLFWYQQALGQGPEFLTYFQNEAQLDKSGLPSDRFFAERPEGSVSTLKIQRTQQEDSAVYLCASSIGTNQPQHFGDGTRLSIL.